A single sample is the source of the 25 T cell receptor beta chains below, sequenced in a study of shared clonotypes between healthy human individuals. The assay was immunoSEQ multiplex PCR, and TCRdb's table has in-frame clones only and misses some. Counted here are about 2 million clones, about 95% occurring once; the ten biggest clones make up 0.9% to 1.3%. Naive CD8 cells were CD45RO-negative, positively selected for CCR7, excluding terminally differentiated effector memory CD45RA+ cells. The sequenced sample consisted of naive CD8+ T cells sorted from blood. Receptors were obtained from a man in his late teens or twenties in good health.

The DNA of the CDR3 is TGTGCCAGCAGCGTAGATGAGTTCGCGTGGGCGCAACAAGGCTCGAGGAACACTGAAGCTTTCTTT. Residues: CASSVDEFAWAQQGSRNTEAFF. The rearrangement joins TRBV9 to TRBJ1-1, with D uncertain. Deletions cut 0 bases from V and 1 base from J, with 31 bases between. The CDR3 covers 22 residues. CDR1 and CDR2 (germline): SGDLS, YYNGEE.

The chain joins TRBV29-1 to TRBJ2-3; no firm D call. The CDR3 has 12 amino acids. Germline V gives CDR1 SQVTM, CDR2 ANQGSEA. V lost 2 bases and J 4 bases, leaving 7 bases between the germline ends. The CDR3 region is CSVESLPDTQYF. In DNA form, the CDR3 reads TGCAGCGTTGAATCCCTTCCAGATACGCAGTATTTT.

V gene TRBV11-1 combines with J gene TRBJ2-7; D uncertain. V shed 2 bases and J shed 6 bases, with 14 bases lying between them. The germline CDR1 and CDR2 sequences are SGHAT and FQDESV (reference sequence). The CDR3 is made up of 14 amino acids. CDR3 DNA sequence: TGTGCCAGCAGCTTATCCGGACCGACCGTCGAGCAGTACTTC. Residues: CASSLSGPTVEQYF.

The rearrangement links TRBV7-8 to TRBJ2-7; D call uncertain. V was pared by 4 bases and J by 5 bases, with 12 bases between. Germline V gene data show CDR1 as SGHVS and CDR2 as FQNEAQ. The CDR3 loop spans 13 amino acids. For the CDR3, the DNA is TGTGCCAGCAGCTCCCAGAATAGGGACGAGCAGTACTTC. Translating it yields CASSSQNRDEQYF.

The chain links TRBV5-1 to TRBJ1-4; D is unresolved. The CDR3 contains 15 residues. Germline V gene sequence: CDR1 SGHRS, CDR2 YFSETQ. The V gene lost 1 base and the J gene lost 7 bases, with 14 bases spanning the gap. The chain's CDR3 is CASSLSGPLGEKLFF. The CDR3 DNA reads TGCGCCAGCAGCTTGTCAGGCCCGCTAGGTGAAAAACTGTTTTTT.

This chain connects TRBV11-2 to TRBJ2-7, with TRBD2 as a possible D gene (7 bases). The CDR3 has 14 amino acids. The V gene's germline CDR1 is SGHAT and CDR2 FQNNGV. V shed 5 bases and J shed 4 bases, with 15 bases lying between them. In nucleotides, the CDR3 is TGTGCCAGCAGCGATCGGGGGGCTGGGTACGAGCAGTACTTC. It is translated as CASSDRGAGYEQYF. The whole variable domain, remainder taken from reference TRBV11-2 and TRBJ2-7, is EAGVAQSPRYKIIEKRQSVAFWCNPISGHATLYWYQQILGQGPKLLIQFQNNGVVDDSQLPKDRFSAERLKGVDSTLKIQPAKLEDSAVYLCASSDRGAGYEQYFGPGTRLTVT.

This chain uses TRBV7-9 with TRBJ1-1, with D hard to call. The germline gives CDR1 SEHNR, CDR2 FQNEAQ (reference sequence). The V gene lost 5 bases and the J gene lost 11 bases, with 18 bases spanning the gap. The length of the CDR3 is 13 residues. The CDR3 nucleotides are TGTGCCAGCAGCGTACAAGGGAGTCATGAGGCTTTCTTT. As protein: CASSVQGSHEAFF.

This chain joins TRBV5-6 and TRBJ2-1; D remains ambiguous. The CDR3 contains 15 residues. The V and J ends lost 4 bases and 0 bases respectively, with 11 bases between them. Germline CDR1 reads SGHDT; CDR2 reads YYEEEE. This chain's CDR3 is CASSPIKSSYNEQFF. The CDR3 DNA sequence: TGTGCCAGCAGCCCAATTAAGAGCTCCTACAATGAGCAGTTCTTC.

This sequence joins TRBV5-1 and TRBJ2-1; no reliable D call. The germline V gene encodes CDR1 SGHRS and CDR2 YFSETQ. V shed 3 bases and J shed 6 bases, with 4 bases lying between them. The CDR3 length is 11 residues. The CDR3 DNA is TGCGCCAGCAGCTCCACCAATGAGCAGTTCTTC. It specifies CASSSTNEQFF.

The chain is built from TRBV2 and TRBJ2-3; 10 bases agree with TRBD1. Germline loops: CDR1 SNHLY, CDR2 FYNNEI. The CDR3 spans 17 residues. The trim removed 0 bases at V and 4 bases at J, leaving 7 bases unmatched. The CDR3 DNA reads TGTGCCAGCAGTGAAGCGCCCCGGGACAGGGGCCCAGATACGCAGTATTTT. It specifies CASSEAPRDRGPDTQYF.

This clone was observed once. This rearrangement joins TRBV9 to TRBJ2-7; TRBD1 or TRBD2 may be the D gene (5 bases each). This CDR3 has 15 amino acids. Trimming shortened V by 0 bases and J by 2 bases, and 12 bases separated the two germline ends. Germline lookup yields CDR1 SGDLS and CDR2 YYNGEE. CDR3 DNA: TGTGCCAGCAGCGTAGATGGGACGGCGACCTACGAGCAGTACTTC. It codes for CASSVDGTATYEQYF.

V gene TRBV4-2 combines with J gene TRBJ2-7; D might be TRBD1 (6 bases). The germline V and J ends were trimmed by 1 base and 3 bases, with 10 bases remaining between them. The CDR3 is made up of 14 amino acids. Germline V lookup: CDR1 LGHNA, CDR2 YNFKEQ. The CDR3 protein is CASSQGLGGYEQYF. Written as DNA, the CDR3 is TGTGCCAGCAGCCAAGGATTAGGGGGCTACGAGCAGTACTTC.

This chain uses TRBV11-2 with TRBJ2-1, with D maybe TRBD1 (6 bases). V lost 5 bases and J lost 5, with 13 bases in between. This CDR3 spans 14 amino acids. Germline V lookup: CDR1 SGHAT, CDR2 FQNNGV. The CDR3 loop reads CASSAAAGDNEQFF. CDR3 sequence (DNA): TGTGCCAGCAGCGCCGCCGCAGGGGACAATGAGCAGTTCTTC. The entire variable domain, with the rest obtained from reference TRBV11-2 and TRBJ2-1, is as follows: EAGVAQSPRYKIIEKRQSVAFWCNPISGHATLYWYQQILGQGPKLLIQFQNNGVVDDSQLPKDRFSAERLKGVDSTLKIQPAKLEDSAVYLCASSAAAGDNEQFFGPGTRLTVL.

The rearrangement uses TRBV7-9 and TRBJ2-5; D is perhaps TRBD1 (5 bases). V lost 1 base and J 3 bases, leaving 9 bases between the germline ends. The CDR3 is 14 residues long. The germline V gene encodes CDR1 SEHNR and CDR2 FQNEAQ (reference sequence). This CDR3 is CASSLGGVKETQYF. In nucleotides, the CDR3 is TGTGCCAGCAGCTTAGGGGGCGTAAAAGAGACCCAGTACTTC.

This clone was picked up one time. The rearrangement uses TRBV4-1 and TRBJ2-7, with 7 nucleotides matching TRBD1. CDR3 length: 16 residues. The germline V gene encodes CDR1 MGHRA and CDR2 YSYEKL. The junction had 13 bases not matched to a gene; V was cut back by 2 bases and J by 6 bases. The DNA of the CDR3 is TGCGCCAGCAGCCAAACGACAGGGTTCCTTTTTGGCGAGCAGTACTTC. This translates into CASSQTTGFLFGEQYF.

The chain combines TRBV7-8 with TRBJ2-7, with D possibly matching TRBD2 (5 bases). The CDR3 loop spans 17 amino acids. Between the trimmed V and J ends, which lost 1 base and 4 bases, there was a span of 20 bases. Germline-derived CDR1 and CDR2 are SGHVS and FQNEAQ. In nucleotides, the CDR3 is TGTGCCAGCAGCTTAGAAGGGTCTGGCGGGTGGGAGTACGAGCAGTACTTC. It translates to CASSLEGSGGWEYEQYF.

The rearrangement joins TRBV13 to TRBJ2-7; 11 nucleotides agree with TRBD2. Germline CDR1 PRHDT, CDR2 FYEKMQ (reference sequence). There are 15 residues in the CDR3. Trimming cost V 5 bases and J 3 bases; bases outside gene matches: 6. The CDR3 sequence is CASSAGTSGLYEQYF. CDR3 nucleotides: TGTGCCAGCAGCGCCGGGACTAGCGGTCTCTACGAGCAGTACTTC.

This chain uses TRBV11-2 with TRBJ1-2; D is ambiguous. Germline V CDR1 and CDR2: SGHAT, FQNNGV. This CDR3 has 16 amino acids. Deletions cut 6 bases from V and 3 bases from J, with 20 bases between. Written as DNA, the CDR3 is TGTGCCAGCAGGCCTAGATACAGCAACGTGGACTATGGCTACACCTTC. It yields the protein CASRPRYSNVDYGYTF.

The chain joins TRBV18 to TRBJ2-1, with TRBD2 identical over 9 bases. V was pared by 5 bases and J by 6 bases, with 11 bases of the junction left unmatched. CDR1 KGHSH and CDR2 LQKENI come from the germline V gene. This CDR3 has 16 residues. The CDR3 bases are TGTGCCAGCTCATCCCAGGGACTAGCTCTGGGCAATGAGCAGTTCTTC. This sequence encodes CASSSQGLALGNEQFF.

V and J are TRBV13 and TRBJ2-5; D unresolved. The CDR3 covers 13 residues. V lost 2 bases and J 3 bases, leaving 7 bases between the germline ends. CDR1 and CDR2 (germline): PRHDT, FYEKMQ (reference sequence). In DNA form, the CDR3 reads TGTGCCAGCAGCTTACGCCTCGAAGAGACCCAGTACTTC. Translation gives CASSLRLEETQYF.

The rearrangement joins TRBV7-3 to TRBJ2-1; 9 nucleotides line up with TRBD2. CDR1 and CDR2 (germline): SGHTA, FQGTGA. V gave up 2 bases and J gave up 8 bases; unmatched junction bases: 4. The CDR3 sequence is 14 residues long. This CDR3 is CASSLLAGKDEQFF. The CDR3 DNA sequence: TGTGCCAGCAGCTTACTAGCGGGGAAAGATGAGCAGTTCTTC.

CDR3 DNA: TGTGCCAGCAGTGGACTAGCTAGCTCCTACGAGCAGTACTTC. As protein: CASSGLASSYEQYF. This chain links TRBV2 with TRBJ2-7, with 7 nucleotides matching TRBD2. With V trimmed by 4 bases and J by 0 bases, 3 bases remained unmatched. The CDR3 contains 14 residues. Germline values: CDR1 SNHLY, CDR2 FYNNEI.

The gene calls are TRBV27 and TRBJ1-4; 11 positions match TRBD1. V lost 4 bases and J lost 10; bases outside the gene matches: 5. The V gene's germline CDR1 is MNHEY and CDR2 SMNVEV (reference sequence). There are 14 residues in the CDR3. The chain's CDR3 is CASSSGTGGRKLFF. Written as DNA, the CDR3 is TGTGCCAGCAGTTCTGGGACAGGGGGGAGAAAACTGTTTTTT.

As DNA, the CDR3 is TGTGCCAGCAGTGGGGACCTGGGGACAGATACGCAGTATTTT. Translated: CASSGDLGTDTQYF. The chain recombines TRBV2 with TRBJ2-3; TRBD1 or TRBD2 may be the D gene (5 bases each). Germline-derived CDR1 and CDR2 are SNHLY and FYNNEI. The CDR3 spans 14 residues. Trimming stripped 4 bases from V and 3 bases from J, with 11 bases between.

The V gene is TRBV5-1, the J gene TRBJ1-2, with TRBD1 matching 11 bases. The CDR3 totals 17 residues. Per germline, CDR1 SGHRS and CDR2 YFSETQ. V lost 0 bases to trimming and J lost 4 bases; unmatched junction nucleotides: 8. As DNA, the CDR3 is TGCGCCAGCAGCTTGGTCGGGACAGGGGGATCCGGCTATGGCTACACCTTC. This gives the protein CASSLVGTGGSGYGYTF.